The 32 T cell receptor beta chains presented below share a single source sample, sequenced in a study of cytomegalovirus exposure and HLA in healthy donors. Sequenced by immunoSEQ multiplex PCR; TCRdb stores in-frame clones only, minus some. Counted here are around 200,000 clones, around 80% occurring once; the ten biggest clones make up 1.2%. Material for sequencing was PBMCs. Receptors originate from a young woman in good health and CMV-seronegative.

Only a few counts were recorded for this clone. The chain is built from TRBV7-9 and TRBJ2-1; no clear D. V dropped 4 bases and J dropped 10 bases, with 11 bases sitting between them. CDR1 and CDR2 from the germline V gene are SEHNR and FQNEAQ (reference sequence). The CDR3 runs 12 residues. The CDR3 region has the DNA TGTGCCAGCAGCTCGGTCATTCGAGAGCAGTTCTTC. It encodes CASSSVIREQFF.

A single count supports this clone. The gene calls are TRBV27 and TRBJ2-7; 9 nucleotides match TRBD1. Germline assignment: CDR1 MNHEY and CDR2 SMNVEV (reference sequence). The ends lost 5 bases at V and 4 bases at J; junction bases unmatched: 12. The CDR3 is 16 amino acids. The CDR3 sequence: CASSPVPGQGGYEQYF. The CDR3 bases are TGTGCCAGCAGTCCGGTACCGGGACAGGGAGGATACGAGCAGTACTTC.

This rearrangement joins TRBV7-8 to TRBJ2-2, with unresolved D. V was clipped by 3 bases and J by 9 bases, with 11 bases between them. The CDR3 runs to 13 residues. Germline V gene lookup returns CDR1 SGHVS and CDR2 FQNEAQ. CDR3 protein: CASSFPMRRELFF. The CDR3 region has the DNA TGTGCCAGCAGCTTCCCTATGAGAAGGGAGCTGTTTTTT.

About this clone itself: Additional DNA sequences in this sample encode the identical CDR3. This chain uses TRBV7-9 with TRBJ1-2; 11 bases are shared with TRBD1. CDR1 is SEHNR, CDR2 FQNEAQ, per germline (reference sequence). This CDR3 has 13 amino acids. Germline trimming cut 4 bases from V and 6 bases from J; bases unmatched to any gene: 1. Here the CDR3 DNA reads TGTGCCAGCAGCTGGACAGGGGGCGATGGCTACACCTTC. It codes for CASSWTGGDGYTF.

The J gene is TRBJ1-1, the V gene TRBV6-1, with 8 bases lining up with TRBD1. V lost 5 bases to trimming and J lost 11 bases; unmatched junction nucleotides: 10. The CDR3 sequence is 13 residues long. CDR1 is MNHNS, CDR2 SASEGT, per germline. CDR3 loop: CASSPTGEVKAFF. The CDR3 coding sequence is TGTGCCAGCAGTCCGACAGGGGAGGTGAAGGCTTTCTTT.

The chain uses TRBV28 and TRBJ1-2, with 8 bases identical to TRBD1. CDR1 is MDHEN and CDR2 is SYDVKM in the germline V gene. The CDR3 sequence is 14 residues long. The J segment lost 9 bases and the V segment lost 6 bases, leaving 12 bases of the junction unmatched. The CDR3 region has the DNA TGTGCCAGCAGCCTTCCCCCCGGACAGGGCAGCTACACCTTC. Translation: CASSLPPGQGSYTF.

This clone showed up just once. This rearrangement joins TRBV6-5 to TRBJ2-5; 9 positions agree with TRBD2. Germline V CDR1 and CDR2: MNHEY, SVGAGI. Trimming at V came to 2 bases and at J to 6 bases, leaving 10 bases not matched to a gene. This CDR3 comprises 16 residues. In DNA, the CDR3 is TGTGCCAGCAGTTACGAAGCTAGCGGGGATGGGAAGACCCAGTACTTC. It codes for CASSYEASGDGKTQYF.

The chain joins TRBV2 to TRBJ2-2; D might be TRBD1 (6 bases). V gave up 7 bases and J gave up 4 bases, with 16 bases separating them. Germline loops: CDR1 SNHLY, CDR2 FYNNEI. The CDR3 totals 15 residues. As DNA, the CDR3 is TGTGCCAGCAAATCAACAGGGACGGGCACCGGGGAGCTGTTTTTT. This encodes CASKSTGTGTGELFF. The entire variable domain, with the rest obtained from reference TRBV2 and TRBJ2-2, is as follows: EPEVTQTPSHQVTQMGQEVILRCVPISNHLYFYWYRQILGQKVEFLVSFYNNEISEKSEIFDDQFSVERPDGSNFTLKIRSTKLEDSAMYFCASKSTGTGTGELFFGEGSRLTVL.

This chain joins TRBV29-1 and TRBJ2-3; 10 bases are shared with TRBD2. The CDR3 consists of 17 residues. Germline CDR1 and CDR2: SQVTM and ANQGSEA. Here the CDR3 DNA reads TGCAGTGCGAGAGGACTAGCGGTGGCTTCTGGCACAGATACGCAGTATTTT. Protein sequence: CSARGLAVASGTDTQYF.

V is TRBV30 and J is TRBJ1-2; TRBD1 matches 7 bases. Losses at the gene ends were 3 bases for V and 13 bases for J; bases not matched to a gene: 14. The germline V gene has CDR1 GTSNPN and CDR2 SVGIG (reference sequence). The CDR3 length is 13 residues. The CDR3 protein is CAWRTTGREGCTF. CDR3 nucleotide sequence: TGTGCCTGGAGAACGACAGGGAGAGAGGGGTGCACCTTC.

V gene TRBV27 combines with J gene TRBJ2-7, with 10 bases lining up with TRBD1. Unmatched junction bases numbered 5, after V lost 0 bases and J lost 6 bases. Germline values: CDR1 MNHEY, CDR2 SMNVEV (reference sequence). CDR3 length: 15 amino acids. CDR3 loop: CASSLSTGGLGEQYF. In DNA, the CDR3 is TGTGCCAGCAGTTTATCGACAGGGGGCTTGGGCGAGCAGTACTTC.

This chain uses TRBV27 with TRBJ1-2, with 8 bases that match TRBD1. The CDR3 runs to 15 residues. The V gene's germline CDR1 is MNHEY and CDR2 SMNVEV (reference sequence). Trimming cost V 0 bases and J 6 bases; bases outside gene matches: 6. The CDR3 spells CASSLSRTGYDGYTF. The CDR3 DNA follows: TGTGCCAGCAGTTTATCCCGGACAGGGTACGATGGCTACACCTTC.

The rearrangement uses TRBV11-2 and TRBJ1-2; D possibly corresponds to TRBD1 (5 bases). Per the germline V gene, CDR1 is SGHAT and CDR2 is FQNNGV. The CDR3 covers 15 residues. V was cut by 2 bases and J by 6 bases, with 16 bases left in between. CDR3 residues: CASSLSAREGDGYTF. CDR3 nucleotide sequence: TGTGCCAGCAGCTTATCGGCCAGGGAAGGCGATGGCTACACCTTC.

On this clone: Because the CDR3's place on the DNA is in doubt, the DNA is left out and the CDR3 is given as listed by TCRdb. This chain's CDR3 is CASSYQGQFFGAEAFF. This chain uses TRBV6-5 with TRBJ1-1; TRBD1, the D gene given by the table, was not confirmed from the DNA. 16 amino acids form the CDR3, both terminal residues included. Germline-derived CDR1 and CDR2 are MNHEY and SVGAGI.

The chain couples TRBV6-5 to TRBJ2-7, with D possibly being TRBD2 (6 bases). The CDR3 is 13 residues long. The V and J ends lost 7 bases and 0 bases respectively, with 10 bases between them. CDR1 and CDR2 from the germline V gene are MNHEY and SVGAGI. The CDR3 region is CASTSARSYEQYF. The CDR3 region has the DNA TGTGCCAGCACTAGCGCCCGCTCCTACGAGCAGTACTTC.

The chain couples TRBV4-2 to TRBJ2-1; 9 bases map to TRBD2. The V segment lost 5 bases and the J segment 6 bases; nucleotides outside the gene matches: 8. Germline loops: CDR1 LGHNA, CDR2 YNFKEQ. The CDR3 totals 15 residues. The CDR3 sequence is CASSFGLATRNEQFF. The CDR3 DNA follows: TGTGCCAGCAGCTTCGGACTAGCGACCCGCAATGAGCAGTTCTTC.

The chain carries TRBV9 and TRBJ1-2; 7 positions agree with TRBD1. The ends lost 4 bases at V and 2 bases at J; junction bases unmatched: 5. The CDR3 length is 14 residues. Germline CDR1 reads SGDLS; CDR2 reads YYNGEE. CDR3 in DNA: TGTGCCAGCAGCCCACAGACAGGGAACTATGGCTACACCTTC. Translation: CASSPQTGNYGYTF.

There are a few counts of this clone. The V call is TRBV6-4, the J call TRBJ2-2; TRBD1 is a possible D gene (6 bases). V dropped 3 bases and J dropped 4 bases, with 12 bases sitting between them. This CDR3 region has 15 residues. CDR1 and CDR2 (germline): MRHNA, SNTAGT. The CDR3: CASSEGAGATGELFF. DNA for the CDR3: TGTGCCAGCAGTGAAGGAGCAGGGGCCACCGGGGAGCTGTTTTTT.

The CDR3 protein is CASSLLTSGTSNEQFF. Written as DNA, the CDR3 is TGCGCCAGCAGCCTCCTGACTAGCGGGACCTCGAATGAGCAGTTCTTC. V usage is TRBV5-1 and J usage is TRBJ2-1, with 11 bases fitting TRBD2. J lost 7 bases, V lost 4 bases, and 10 bases had no gene match. The CDR3 consists of 16 residues. From germline, CDR1 is SGHRS and CDR2 YFSETQ.

The chain combines TRBV5-4 with TRBJ2-7; D gene uncertain. This CDR3 has 14 amino acids. The V end lost 2 bases, the J end lost 1 base, and 10 bases lay between the germline ends. The germline CDR1 and CDR2 sequences are SGHNT and YYREEE (reference sequence). DNA of the CDR3: TGTGCCAGCAGCTTCGATCCCACTTCCTACGAGCAGTACTTC. As protein: CASSFDPTSYEQYF.

The chain combines TRBV7-2 with TRBJ1-4; D uncertain. Germline CDR1 SGHTA, CDR2 FQGNSA. V lost 0 bases to trimming and J lost 7 bases, with 9 bases between them. The CDR3 is 14 amino acids. The CDR3 bases are TGTGCCAGCAGCTTAGCCCTAAACGGTGAAAAACTGTTTTTT. Translated: CASSLALNGEKLFF.

The V gene is TRBV2, the J gene TRBJ2-5, with TRBD2 matching 9 bases. Germline V gives CDR1 SNHLY, CDR2 FYNNEI. The CDR3 extends over 15 amino acids. The J segment lost 2 bases and the V segment lost 4 bases, leaving 5 bases of the junction unmatched. The CDR3 protein is CASSGTSEGQETQYF. The CDR3 DNA follows: TGTGCCAGCAGTGGGACTAGCGAGGGGCAAGAGACCCAGTACTTC.

This clone was seen more than once but under ten times. The V call is TRBV5-6, the J call TRBJ1-2, with 7 bases fitting TRBD1. Germline CDR1 reads SGHDT; CDR2 reads YYEEEE. CDR3 length: 13 amino acids. J was trimmed by 4 bases and V by 3 bases; bases with no gene match: 3. CDR3 in amino acids: CASSYGTAYGYTF. Here the CDR3 DNA reads TGTGCCAGCAGCTACGGGACAGCCTATGGCTACACCTTC.

This rearrangement joins TRBV7-6 to TRBJ2-7; no definite D call. CDR3 size: 14 residues. V lost 1 base to trimming and J lost 3 bases, with 10 bases between them. From germline, CDR1 is SGHVS and CDR2 FNYEAQ. The CDR3 region is CASSLGSGVYEQYF. CDR3 in DNA: TGTGCCAGCAGCTTAGGCTCCGGAGTCTACGAGCAGTACTTC.

The J gene is TRBJ1-2, the V gene TRBV30; a possible D gene is TRBD1 (6 bases). Germline V gene lookup returns CDR1 GTSNPN and CDR2 SVGIG (reference sequence). Trimming pared 3 bases from V and 0 bases from J, leaving 17 bases between. This CDR3 is built from 16 residues. The CDR3 nucleotides read TGTGCCTGGAGGGCCTGGGGGCAGCCTTCTAACTATGGCTACACCTTC. This gives the protein CAWRAWGQPSNYGYTF.

In its sample, this clone was seen once. The chain is built from TRBV13 and TRBJ1-2, with TRBD1 matching 8 bases. V gave up 5 bases and J gave up 4 bases; unmatched junction bases: 6. In germline, CDR1 is PRHDT, CDR2 FYEKMQ (reference sequence). CDR3 size: 14 residues. The CDR3 sequence is CASSQQGVGYGYTF. For the CDR3, the DNA is TGTGCCAGCAGCCAACAGGGGGTGGGCTATGGCTACACCTTC.

This CDR3 is CASSALGAISYEQYF. CDR3 nucleotides: TGTGCCAGCAGTGCGTTAGGGGCGATTAGCTACGAGCAGTACTTC. The rearrangement links TRBV6-1 to TRBJ2-7; perhaps TRBD1 as D (5 bases). The CDR3 is 15 residues long. Trimming took 4 bases from V and 3 from J, leaving 16 bases between them. Germline V lookup: CDR1 MNHNS, CDR2 SASEGT.

V is TRBV11-2 and J is TRBJ2-7, with 7 bases that match TRBD2. Germline V gene data show CDR1 as SGHAT and CDR2 as FQNNGV. CDR3 length: 14 residues. V shed 5 bases, J shed 1 base, and the junction held 5 bases outside the gene matches. CDR3 in DNA: TGTGCCAGCAGCGCGCTACTAGCGTCCTACGAGCAGTACTTC. Translated: CASSALLASYEQYF.

The gene calls are TRBV6-1 and TRBJ2-7; 7 bases match TRBD1. This CDR3 has 13 amino acids. V dropped 7 bases and J dropped 0; count of bases not matched to a gene: 3. Germline V gene data show CDR1 as MNHNS and CDR2 as SASEGT. For the CDR3, the DNA is TGTGCCAGCAATTGGGACAGCTCCTACGAGCAGTACTTC. It specifies CASNWDSSYEQYF.

The chain joins TRBV9 to TRBJ1-2; D is undetermined. CDR1 is SGDLS, CDR2 YYNGEE, per germline. The CDR3 totals 14 residues. V was trimmed by 0 bases and J by 0 bases, leaving 6 bases between them. For the CDR3, the DNA is TGTGCCAGCAGCGTAGTCGGTACTAACTATGGCTACACCTTC. It is translated as CASSVVGTNYGYTF.

The CDR3 nucleotides read TGCAGTGCTAGAGGAGGGGATACGCAGTATTTT. Encoded protein: CSARGGDTQYF. V usage is TRBV20-1 and J usage is TRBJ2-3; possible D gene TRBD2, 5 bases. Germline V lookup: CDR1 DFQATT, CDR2 SNEGSKA (reference sequence). The length of the CDR3 is 11 residues. Trimming cost V 1 base and J 6 bases, with 5 bases left between them.

J is TRBJ2-7 and V is TRBV27; TRBD2 might be the D (5 bases). The CDR3 extends over 15 amino acids. Germline CDR1 and CDR2: MNHEY and SMNVEV (reference sequence). V was clipped by 11 bases and J by 2 bases, with 22 bases between them. Here the CDR3 DNA reads TGTGCCCAAACTAGGCTCCTCGCGGTCACCTACGAGCAGTACTTC. Translating it yields CAQTRLLAVTYEQYF.